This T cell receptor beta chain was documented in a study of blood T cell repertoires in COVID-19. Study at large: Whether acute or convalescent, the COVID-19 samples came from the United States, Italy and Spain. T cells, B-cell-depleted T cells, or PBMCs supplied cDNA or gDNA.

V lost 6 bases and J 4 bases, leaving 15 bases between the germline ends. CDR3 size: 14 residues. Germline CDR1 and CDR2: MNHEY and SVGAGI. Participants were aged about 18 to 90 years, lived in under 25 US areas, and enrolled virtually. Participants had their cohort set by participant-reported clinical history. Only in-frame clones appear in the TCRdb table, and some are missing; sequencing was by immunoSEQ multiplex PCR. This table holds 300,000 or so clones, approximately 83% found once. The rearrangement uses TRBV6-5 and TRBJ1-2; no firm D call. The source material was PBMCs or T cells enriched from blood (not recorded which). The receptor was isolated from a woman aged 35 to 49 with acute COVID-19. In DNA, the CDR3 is TGTGCCAGCAGCCCCTTGGGAGGAATCTATGGCTACACCTTC. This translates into CASSPLGGIYGYTF.